This is a list of T cell receptor beta chains from one sample in a study of blood T cells in healthy people across ages. TCRdb fed the 5' RACE reads into MiXCR, producing one record per CDR3 protein. The sample comprises approximately 850,000 distinct CDR3 sequences, 58% of which are singletons, and around 22% rests with the top ten. The sequenced material came from blood. The receptors were gathered from a man in his thirties or forties in good health. CDR3s include the opening cysteine and the closing phenylalanine or tryptophan. A D gene is named only where the DNA matches it firmly. Clone size is not always given. Where it is, it says once, few, many or a class for expanded clones.

16	TRBV27	.	TRBJ2-5	.	TGTGCCAGCAGTTTGGGGCCTCCGGGACGGTCAGAGACCCAGTACTTC	CASSLGPPGRSETQYF
15	TRBV5-6	TRBD1	TRBJ2-5	.	TGTGCCAGCAGCCATCGGACAGGGCTACAAGAGACCCAGTACTTC	CASSHRTGLQETQYF
13	TRBV6-2/TRBV6-3	TRBD2	TRBJ2-5	.	TGTGCCAGCAGACTAGCGGGACGGAATGAGCAGTACTTC	CASRLAGRNEQYF
15	TRBV9	.	TRBJ1-2	once	TGTGCCAGCAGCGCTACCGGGACGGACCGTTCCGGCTACACCTTC	CASSATGTDRSGYTF
16	TRBV7-6	.	TRBJ2-3	few	TGTGCCAGCAGCCTCGGCGCGGGGACTAGCACAGATACGCAGTATTTT	CASSLGAGTSTDTQYF
16	TRBV5-1	.	TRBJ2-5	.	TGCGCCAGCAGCTCCACGGGGGGCGCCAGTACAGAGACCCAGTACTTC	CASSSTGGASTETQYF
14	TRBV12-3/TRBV12-4	.	TRBJ2-5	.	TGTGCCAGCAGTTCGAGGGTCCTGGACGAGACCCAGTACTTC	CASSSRVLDETQYF
14	TRBV6-6	.	TRBJ2-7	.	TGTGCCAGCAGTATTAGAGATAGATCCTACGAGCAGTACTTC	CASSIRDRSYEQYF
14	TRBV7-9	.	TRBJ1-2	.	TGTGCCAGCAGCGAAGGCCGACAGGCCTATGGCTACACCTTC	CASSEGRQAYGYTF
14	TRBV29-1	TRBD2	TRBJ2-3	.	TGCAGCGTTGCGCAGCTAGCGGAGACAGATACGCAGTATTTT	CSVAQLAETDTQYF
16	TRBV6-5	TRBD2	TRBJ2-3	.	TGTGCCAGCAGTTACCATAGCGGGTTGTCCACAGATACGCAGTATTTT	CASSYHSGLSTDTQYF
16	TRBV5-1	TRBD2	TRBJ2-1	.	TGCGCCAGCAGGCGGACTAGCGGGAGCTCCTACAATGGGCAGTTCTTC	CASRRTSGSSYNGQFF
14	TRBV4-3	.	TRBJ1-5	.	TGCGCCAGCAGCCTCGGGACGAACAATCAGCCCCAGCATTTT	CASSLGTNNQPQHF
14	TRBV7-8	TRBD1	TRBJ1-2	.	TGTGCCAGCAGCCTGACAGGGGGTTGGGATGGCTACACCTTC	CASSLTGGWDGYTF
13	TRBV20-1	.	TRBJ2-7	.	TGCAGTGCCAAAGGGATGGACACTTACGAGCAGTACTTC	CSAKGMDTYEQYF
12	TRBV7-9	.	TRBJ2-7	.	TGTGCCAGCAGCTTAATCGTGGACGAGCAGTACTTC	CASSLIVDEQYF
13	TRBV7-2	TRBD2	TRBJ2-1	once	TGTGCCAGCAGCGGGGAGGGCCCGGATGAGCAGTTCTTC	CASSGEGPDEQFF
17	TRBV7-2	TRBD2	TRBJ2-1	.	TGTGCCAGCAGCTTATTATCGGGAGGAAACCTTATTCATGAGCAGTTCTTC	CASSLLSGGNLIHEQFF